This TCR beta chain was captured in a study of blood T cell repertoires in COVID-19. Study background: The United States, Italy and Spain supplied acute and convalescent COVID-19 samples. The analysed material was cDNA or gDNA that came from T cells, B-cell-depleted T cells, or PBMCs.

Under the authors' procedure: Estimation of nucleated cell counts relied on the amplification of reference gene primers. Generated by immunoSEQ multiplex PCR, the TCRdb table keeps only in-frame clones and is missing some. V and J calls and clone size are as listed in that table; D and trimming were resolved from the DNA. The sample carries approximately 200,000 clones, around 86% recorded once. In regard to this clone: The same CDR3 is also encoded by other DNA sequences in this sample.

The V segment lost 3 bases and the J segment 2 bases; nucleotides outside the gene matches: 0. Germline CDR1 KGHSH, CDR2 LQKENI. The CDR3 totals 13 residues. This TCR came from a man aged 50-59 years with acute or convalescent COVID-19. The gene calls are TRBV18 and TRBJ2-5, with 7 bases fitting TRBD1. Sequencing used peripheral blood. The CDR3 here is CASSPGQQETQYF. The CDR3 coding sequence is TGTGCCAGCTCACCGGGACAGCAAGAGACCCAGTACTTC.